A single T cell receptor beta chain is shown here with its context. Its antigen is undetermined. CDR1 MDHEN and CDR2 SYDVKM come from the germline V gene. V lost 6 bases and J lost 4; bases outside the gene matches: 7. The CDR3 is made up of 16 amino acids. 60 Vbeta and 13 Jbeta primers were used in PCR. The method was immunoSEQ multiplex PCR; TCRdb's version includes in-frame clones alone and lacks a portion of them. The sample lists 100,000 or so clones, around two thirds occurring once. These donors, healthy bone marrow donors, were studied. At sampling all donors were nominally healthy, likely with unrecorded immune exposures. The data stem from a study of cytomegalovirus exposure and HLA in healthy donors. Study overall: HLA-typed donors contributed some 85 million unique TCRs, which were held in an early data release. Study-level points and caveats: Accurate predictions that matched the HLA-A and HLA-B alleles of most subjects were reportedly made from TCR beta sequences.

This receptor was identified in a man under 40 in good health and CMV-seropositive. Sequencing was performed on PBMCs. This sequence joins TRBV28 and TRBJ2-5, with TRBD2 matching over 14 bases. The CDR3 protein is CASRSRTSGGRETQYF. In nucleotides, the CDR3 is TGTGCCAGCAGGTCCCGGACTAGCGGGGGGCGAGAGACCCAGTACTTC.